This TCR beta chain was documented in a study of CD8+CD57+ T cells in acquired aplastic anemia. The template used for profiling TCR beta VDJ and CDR3 was genomic DNA. TCRdb reanalysed the reads using MiXCR and keeps one entry per CDR3 protein. The sample lists about 150,000 distinct CDR3 sequences; more than 40% were seen once. Findings and limits, study-wide: Researchers report that twenty-nine CD8+ CDR3 sequences appeared in both patients and controls.

The CDR3 covers 10 residues. Germline V gene sequence: CDR1 SGHVS, CDR2 FNYEAQ. With 5 bases removed from V and 11 bases from J, the gap between germline ends came to 7 bases. Previously, flow cytometry had revealed CD8+CD57+ cell expansion in the patients chosen for sequencing. In the case of this clonotype: Its antigen remains unidentified.

This rearrangement joins TRBV7-6 to TRBJ2-1, with D hard to call. The receptor comes from a human donor with aplastic anemia. The source material was sorted CD4+, CD8+, or CD8+CD57+ T cells (not recorded which) from PBMCs. The CDR3 nucleotides read TGTGCCAGCAGCGTTGGGAAGCAGTTCTTC. Its protein is CASSVGKQFF.